The clone carrying this T cell receptor beta chain came up once. Antigen unknown. 13 Jbeta primers and 60 Vbeta primers were used for the PCR. Per the original data handling: Later reanalysis found roughly 80 million unique TCR beta chains, around 11 million of them shared. The method was immunoSEQ multiplex PCR; TCRdb's version includes in-frame clones alone and lacks a portion of them. The DNA gave D and trimming, while V, J and clone size come from that table. Among 120,000 to 150,000 clones, approximately 65% were seen once, and the ten largest hold around 6.3%. These donors counted as nominally healthy when sampled, but unrecorded immune exposures were likely. CDR1 and CDR2 (germline): SGHTA, FQGNSA. The CDR3 is 15 residues long. Trimming took off 1 base at V and 9 bases at J, with 13 bases between the two ends. The data originate from a study of cytomegalovirus exposure and HLA in healthy donors. Study-level results: Researchers counted over 150 TCR beta chains as cytomegalovirus-associated.

The receptor was isolated from a woman aged 55 to 70 in good health and CMV-seronegative. V gene TRBV7-2 combines with J gene TRBJ1-6; maybe TRBD1 (5 bases). Specimen: PBMCs. CDR3 DNA sequence: TGTGCCAGCAGCTTAGGGAGGGGCGCCGGTTCACCCCTCCACTTT. It codes for CASSLGRGAGSPLHF.